Listed here is a single T cell receptor beta chain. Its antigen is still unknown. Using immunoSEQ multiplex PCR, the repertoire was profiled, and TCRdb retains in-frame clones only, with some absent. The sample carries approximately 110,000 clones, approximately 89% recorded once. The sample belongs to a study of PD-1 blockade in classical Hodgkin lymphoma. Study-level findings and limits: Whereas CD4+ TCR diversity had risen significantly by C4D1, CD8+ TCR diversity had not. Nivolumab starters within 1 year of ASCT were excluded.

Stated time point: cycle 4 day 1 (C4D1), after less than 7 weeks of nivolumab. Every patient had relapsed following autologous stem cell transplantation, and cohorts differed in brentuximab vedotin exposure. Germline V gene sequence: CDR1 SNHLY, CDR2 FYNNEI. The V gene lost 2 bases and the J gene lost 7 bases, with 15 bases spanning the gap. The CDR3 contains 15 residues. The source is a human donor with classical Hodgkin lymphoma. V is TRBV2 and J is TRBJ1-5; D gene unclear. The sample in question was peripheral blood mononuclear cells (PBMCs), obtained before the fourth cycle of nivolumab. CDR3 loop: CASSELTGSKQPQHF. The CDR3, as DNA: TGTGCCAGCAGTGAACTAACGGGATCGAAGCAGCCCCAGCATTTT.